The T cell receptor beta chain under discussion was sequenced for a study of early T cells in non-severe SARS-CoV-2 infection. Study overall: With bulk RNA from unsorted whole blood as input, sequencing yielded unpaired chains. Overall study results and limits: Comparison of clonotypes with VDJdb favored anti-spike CD8 responses while missing private and CD4 specificities.

V shed 6 bases and J 4 bases; nucleotides not matched to a gene: 8. The CDR3 is 15 amino acids. Germline CDR1 reads MNHEY; CDR2 reads SVGEGT. This clonotype was observed at least ten times. Its antigen is unknown. Each cDNA molecule carried a unique molecular identifier. Using its own MiXCR run on the 5' RACE reads, TCRdb lists one record per CDR3 protein. The table records 70,000 to 75,000 distinct CDR3 sequences, roughly an eighth of them present only once. The chain combines TRBV6-2 or TRBV6-3 with TRBJ2-2, with 7 bases that match TRBD1. Material: whole blood. The sequence came from an adult who was a healthcare worker with PCR-confirmed SARS-CoV-2 infection or an uninfected control (not recorded which). CDR3 sequence reads: CASRSGQASTGELFF. In nucleotides, the CDR3 is TGTGCCAGCAGATCCGGACAGGCGTCCACCGGGGAGCTGTTTTTT.